Listed below are T cell receptor beta chains from one sample, sequenced in a study of Ad26.COV2.S vaccination and SARS-CoV-2 variants. TCRdb keeps only in-frame clones here, not all; method: immunoSEQ multiplex PCR. The table has about 220,000 clones, approximately 88% seen once; the top ten hold around 10%. The starting material was peripheral blood, obtained in a trial of Ad26.COV2.S vaccine versus placebo. Every receptor here comes from a person aged 18-60 years who received the Ad26.COV2.S COVID-19 vaccine or a placebo. Both conserved end residues are part of each CDR3. The D gene is left open where the match is weak. Only part of the rows carry a size: once, few, many, or a class if the clone is expanded.

abundance	d_gene	v_gene	len	j_gene	CDR3nt	CDR3aa
.	.	TRBV28	14	TRBJ1-6	TGTGCCAGCAGTTTAGGGGGGTCACCTTCACCCCTCCACTTT	CASSLGGSPSPLHF
.	.	TRBV11-3	13	TRBJ2-3	TGTGCCAGCAGCTTATCTAGCACAGATACGCAGTATTTT	CASSLSSTDTQYF
once	TRBD1	TRBV6-6	14	TRBJ2-7	TGTGCCAGCAGTTACTCCCCGACAGGGAACGAGCAGTACTTC	CASSYSPTGNEQYF
.	.	TRBV28	14	TRBJ1-4	TGTGCCAGCAGTTTACCAGGGGTTAATGAAAAACTGTTTTTT	CASSLPGVNEKLFF
.	.	TRBV4-2	15	TRBJ1-2	TGTGCCAGCAGCCAGTCCGGGACACAAAGCAGTGGCTACACCTTC	CASSQSGTQSSGYTF
.	.	TRBV5-1	15	TRBJ2-5	TGCGCCAGCAGCTTGGTCGGGGGCGGTCAAGAGACCCAGTACTTC	CASSLVGGGQETQYF
.	TRBD1	TRBV18	14	TRBJ2-7	TGTGCCAGCTCAGCTCGACAGGGGGCCAGCGAGCAGTACTTC	CASSARQGASEQYF
.	TRBD2	TRBV19	16	TRBJ2-3	TGTGCCAGTAGTACCTTAGCGGGGGGGGCCACAGATACGCAGTATTTT	CASSTLAGGATDTQYF
.	.	TRBV6-2/TRBV6-3	16	TRBJ2-3	TGTGCCAGCAGTATCCGGACAGCGTGGGCCACAGATACGCAGTATTTT	CASSIRTAWATDTQYF
.	.	TRBV19	14	TRBJ1-4	TGTGCCAGTAGTATCACAGGAGGGACTGAAAAACTGTTTTTT	CASSITGGTEKLFF
once	TRBD1	TRBV28	14	TRBJ1-1	TGTGCCAGCAGTTTACAGGGGGCGGGCGCTGAAGCTTTCTTT	CASSLQGAGAEAFF
few	.	TRBV19	14	TRBJ1-1	TGTGCCAGTAGCAGGACAGTTTTGAACACTGAAGCTTTCTTT	CASSRTVLNTEAFF
.	.	TRBV6-2/TRBV6-3	14	TRBJ2-7	TGTGCCAGCAGTCGTCAGGGGCCTACCTACGAGCAGTACTTC	CASSRQGPTYEQYF
.	.	TRBV18	15	TRBJ2-7	TGTGCCAGCTCACCACCGGGCCAGCCCTCCTACGAGCAGTACTTC	CASSPPGQPSYEQYF
once	.	TRBV4-2	15	TRBJ2-7	TGTGCCAGCAGCCAAGTCTTCGGGGGCGGCTACGAGCAGTACTTC	CASSQVFGGGYEQYF
once	.	TRBV5-4	13	TRBJ2-7	TGTGCCAGCAGCCCGGGACGGCCCTACGAGCAGTACTTC	CASSPGRPYEQYF
.	.	TRBV28	14	TRBJ2-5	TGTGCCAGCAGCCAGGGGGGTTTTTTTGAGACCCAGTACTTC	CASSQGGFFETQYF
.	TRBD1	TRBV7-9	15	TRBJ1-3	TGTGCCAGCAGCCAACAGGGGACCGCTGGAAACACCATATATTTT	CASSQQGTAGNTIYF
.	.	TRBV14	14	TRBJ2-1	TGTGCCAGCAGCCAACTGGGCTCCTATAATGAGCAGTTCTTC	CASSQLGSYNEQFF
.	.	TRBV5-1	13	TRBJ2-1	TGCGCCAGCAGCCTTAGCTCCTACAATGAGCAGTTCTTC	CASSLSSYNEQFF
many	.	TRBV5-8	14	TRBJ2-1	TGTGCCAGCAGCGCGGCGTCAGGGTACAATGAGCAGTTCTTC	CASSAASGYNEQFF
.	TRBD2	TRBV9	19	TRBJ2-7	TGTGCCAGCAGCCCCCGTGGGACTAGCGGGGGGCAGGGATCCTACGAGCAGTACTTC	CASSPRGTSGGQGSYEQYF
.	TRBD1	TRBV5-5	18	TRBJ1-2	TGTGCCAGCAGTCTACTACAGGGGTGGGAAAGCACGACCTATGGCTACACCTTC	CASSLLQGWESTTYGYTF
.	TRBD1	TRBV11-2	12	TRBJ2-7	TGTGCCAGCAGCTTCCAACAGGGGGTCATCTCCTTC	CASSFQQGVISF
.	TRBD2	TRBV9	16	TRBJ2-3	TGTGCCAGCAGCCCAACCAGCGGGGGGGCGGTAGATACGCAGTATTTT	CASSPTSGGAVDTQYF
.	.	TRBV3-1/TRBV3-2	17	TRBJ1-1	TGTGCCAGCAGCCAAGATCCTCGTGGGGCCAGTCCGGGCGCAGCTTTCTTT	CASSQDPRGASPGAAFF
.	TRBD1	TRBV7-2	13	TRBJ1-2	TGTGCCAGCAGCCCACAGGGGTCCTATGGCTACACCTTC	CASSPQGSYGYTF
.	TRBD2	TRBV28	14	TRBJ2-4	TGTGCCAGCAGTTTAGGGACTAGCGGAAACATTCAGTACTTC	CASSLGTSGNIQYF
.	TRBD2	TRBV19	14	TRBJ2-3	TGTGCCACCCGGACTAGCGGGAGGTCAGATACGCAGTATTTT	CATRTSGRSDTQYF
.	TRBD2	TRBV7-3	14	TRBJ2-7	TGTGCCAGCAGCTTGACTAGCGGGAGTCTTGAGCAGTACTTC	CASSLTSGSLEQYF
.	.	TRBV12-3/TRBV12-4	12	TRBJ1-1	TGTGCCAGCAACCCCGGGCGCGGGCAGGCTTTCTTT	CASNPGRGQAFF
few	.	TRBV5-1	13	TRBJ2-1	TGCGCCAGCAGCTTGACGGGAATAGGGGAGCAGTTCTTC	CASSLTGIGEQFF
few	TRBD1	TRBV11-1	15	TRBJ2-5	TGTGCCAGCAGCCCCAGGACAGGGGGGGCAGAGACCCAGTACTTC	CASSPRTGGAETQYF
few	TRBD1	TRBV5-1	16	TRBJ1-3	TGCGCCAGCAGCCCGACAGGGGGTAGCTCTGGAAACACCATATATTTT	CASSPTGGSSGNTIYF
.	.	TRBV9	16	TRBJ2-2	TGTGCCAGCAGCGTAGCTCAGGGACTTCCCCCCGGGGAGCTGTTTTTT	CASSVAQGLPPGELFF
.	.	TRBV7-3	16	TRBJ2-1	TGTGCCAGCAGCTTACTGGGAGCGGTTTCCTACAATGAGCAGTTCTTC	CASSLLGAVSYNEQFF
.	.	TRBV6-5	15	TRBJ1-5	TGTGCCAGCAGTTACGGACGGGAGCAAAATCAGCCCCAGCATTTT	CASSYGREQNQPQHF
.	TRBD2	TRBV5-6	16	TRBJ2-1	TGTGCCAGCAGCTTGGGGGCGGGAGGTTCCTACAATGAGCAGTTCTTC	CASSLGAGGSYNEQFF
.	.	TRBV19	13	TRBJ1-6	TGTGCCAGTAGTATAGGGAGTAATTCACCCCTCCACTTT	CASSIGSNSPLHF
.	TRBD1	TRBV30	14	TRBJ1-2	TGTGCCTGGAGGAGAGACAGGGGAGGGTATGGCTACACCTTC	CAWRRDRGGYGYTF
.	.	TRBV9	15	TRBJ2-6	TGTGCCAGCAGCGTAGGGGCAACTGGGGCCAACGTCCTGACTTTC	CASSVGATGANVLTF
once	.	TRBV6-5	15	TRBJ1-3	TGTGCCAGCAGTCCCCGGGCCGCTGCTGGAAACACCATATATTTT	CASSPRAAAGNTIYF
.	.	TRBV7-2	15	TRBJ1-1	TGTGCCAGCAGCTCGTGGGAGGGACCGTACACTGAAGCTTTCTTT	CASSSWEGPYTEAFF
.	.	TRBV28	16	TRBJ2-7	TGTGCCAGCAGTTCCCTCCAGGCAGGGGTTGACTACGAGCAGTACTTC	CASSSLQAGVDYEQYF
.	.	TRBV30	13	TRBJ1-5	TGTGCCTGGAGCGCACAGGGTGATCAGCCCCAGCATTTT	CAWSAQGDQPQHF
.	.	TRBV7-2	17	TRBJ2-1	TGTGCCAGCAGCTTAGGGAGCAGGGCTGGTCCCTACAATGAGCAGTTCTTC	CASSLGSRAGPYNEQFF
.	TRBD1	TRBV5-1	17	TRBJ1-4	TGCGCCAGCTCAAGGACAGGGAGATTGTCACCTAATGAAAAACTGTTTTTT	CASSRTGRLSPNEKLFF
.	.	TRBV4-1	14	TRBJ2-7	TGCGCCAGCAGCCAAGGGGAGCCGGGAGACGAGCAGTACTTC	CASSQGEPGDEQYF
.	TRBD1	TRBV27	12	TRBJ1-1	TGTGCCAGCAGTTCGACAGGGACTGAAGCTTTCTTT	CASSSTGTEAFF
.	.	TRBV5-1	15	TRBJ1-1	TGCGCCAGCAGCTGGGATGGGGAAGTGAACACTGAAGCTTTCTTT	CASSWDGEVNTEAFF
.	.	TRBV14	16	TRBJ2-7	TGTGCCAGCAGCCAAGACATACCCACGGGGTTCAACGAGCAGTACTTC	CASSQDIPTGFNEQYF
.	TRBD1	TRBV19	15	TRBJ1-5	TGTGCCAGTACCCCGGGGGACAGGGACGTTCAGCCCCAGCATTTT	CASTPGDRDVQPQHF
.	.	TRBV11-2	15	TRBJ2-1	TGTGCCAGCAGCTTAGCGGCGGTCGGAGGAAATGAGCAGTTCTTC	CASSLAAVGGNEQFF
.	TRBD2	TRBV18	16	TRBJ2-3	TGTGCCAGCTCACCTCTAGCGGGAGGGCCGGAGGATACGCAGTATTTT	CASSPLAGGPEDTQYF